This T cell receptor beta chain was identified during a study of PD-1 blockade in classical Hodgkin lymphoma. Across the whole study: Patients in the cohort were put on intravenous nivolumab, 3 mg/kg every 2 weeks. Study-wide results and caveats: Relapsed/refractory patients reportedly had the lowest baseline TCR diversity, below newly diagnosed patients, who were below healthy donors. By cycle point C4D1, TCR diversity had risen significantly in CD4+ cells (but not CD8+ cells).

The protocol was immunoSEQ multiplex PCR, while the TCRdb copy is restricted to in-frame clones and leaves out a portion. The data hold fewer than 20,000 clones, with about 80% observed a single time. With no exception, relapse followed autologous stem cell transplantation in all patients, and brentuximab vedotin exposure varied. For this clone: Its antigen is not known.

J was trimmed by 1 base and V by 6 bases; bases with no gene match: 6. The CDR3 covers 15 residues. CDR1 MNHEY and CDR2 SVGAGI come from the germline V gene. The origin of this receptor is a human donor with classical Hodgkin lymphoma. Sequenced here: peripheral blood mononuclear cells (PBMCs), sampled at baseline. The chain links TRBV6-5 to TRBJ1-1; 9 positions match TRBD1. CDR3 DNA sequence: TGTGCCAGCAGCGCGCGGGGACAGGGGAACACTGAAGCTTTCTTT. This codes for CASSARGQGNTEAFF.